This T cell receptor (beta chain) is from a study of blood T cell repertoires in COVID-19. Background on the study: From T cells, B-cell-depleted T cells, or PBMCs came the material, which was cDNA or gDNA.

V gave up 4 bases and J gave up 4 bases; unmatched junction bases: 17. The CDR3 spans 19 residues. Germline CDR1 is LGHNA and CDR2 is YNFKEQ. Under the authors' procedure: Amplification with reference gene primers provided the estimates of nucleated cell counts. Profiled with immunoSEQ multiplex PCR; TCRdb holds only in-frame clones, not every one. V, J and clone size reflect that table, while D and trimming were determined from the DNA. Among about 110,000 clones listed, approximately 89% were seen once. Sample: peripheral blood. The receptor's source is a middle-aged man with acute or convalescent COVID-19. The rearrangement joins TRBV4-2 to TRBJ1-2; 11 positions agree with TRBD1. CDR3 sequence: CASSPNLPGQGARVYGYTF. Written as DNA, the CDR3 is TGTGCCAGCAGCCCCAACCTCCCCGGACAGGGGGCGCGTGTCTATGGCTACACCTTC.